The clone carrying this TCR beta chain was observed a handful of times. Measured with immunoSEQ multiplex PCR; TCRdb has only the in-frame clones, and not every one. The sample yields 7,500 or so clones, about two thirds seen once. This specimen belongs to a study of chemoradiotherapy in HPV16-positive cancers. Trimming removed 1 base from V and 7 bases from J, with 8 bases in between. This CDR3 is built from 13 residues. Germline V gene data show CDR1 as SGHTA and CDR2 as FQGNSA. The chain employs TRBV7-2 and TRBJ1-5; tentative D call: TRBD1 (5 bases). The material sequenced was tumor tissue, taken from a patient who underwent chemoradiotherapy. The clonotype comes from a human donor with HPV-associated anogenital cancer. The DNA of the CDR3 is TGTGCCAGCAGCTTAGGGGGGAAGCAGCCCCAGCATTTT. The encoded protein is CASSLGGKQPQHF.